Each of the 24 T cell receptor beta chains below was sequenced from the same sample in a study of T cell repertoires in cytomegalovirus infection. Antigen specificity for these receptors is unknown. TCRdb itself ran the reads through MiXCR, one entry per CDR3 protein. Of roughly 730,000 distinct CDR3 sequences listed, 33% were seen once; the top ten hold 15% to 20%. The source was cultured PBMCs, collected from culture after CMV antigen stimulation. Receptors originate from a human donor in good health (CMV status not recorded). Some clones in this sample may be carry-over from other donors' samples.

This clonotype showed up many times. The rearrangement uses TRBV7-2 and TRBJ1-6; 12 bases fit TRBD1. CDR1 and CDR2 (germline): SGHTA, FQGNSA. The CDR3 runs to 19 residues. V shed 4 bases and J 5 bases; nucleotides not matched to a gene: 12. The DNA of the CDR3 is TGTGCCAGCAGCTCGACCGGGACAGGGGGCCACGAAGATAATTCACCCCTCCACTTT. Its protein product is CASSSTGTGGHEDNSPLHF.

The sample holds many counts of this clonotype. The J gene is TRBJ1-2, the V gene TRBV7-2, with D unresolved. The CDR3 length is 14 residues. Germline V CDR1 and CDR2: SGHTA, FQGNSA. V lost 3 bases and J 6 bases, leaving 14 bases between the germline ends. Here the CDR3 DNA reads TGTGCCAGCAGCTTGGGCACACCAGAACATGGCTACACCTTC. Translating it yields CASSLGTPEHGYTF.

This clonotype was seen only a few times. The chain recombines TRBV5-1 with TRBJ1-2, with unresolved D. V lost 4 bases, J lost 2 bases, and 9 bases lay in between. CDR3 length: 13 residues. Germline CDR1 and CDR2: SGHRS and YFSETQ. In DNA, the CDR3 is TGCGCCAGCAGCGTAACAGAAAACTATGGCTACACCTTC. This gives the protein CASSVTENYGYTF.

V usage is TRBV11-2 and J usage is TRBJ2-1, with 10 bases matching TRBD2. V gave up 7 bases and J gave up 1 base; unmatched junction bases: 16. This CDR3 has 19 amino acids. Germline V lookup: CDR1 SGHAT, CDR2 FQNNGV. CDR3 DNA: TGTGCCAGCACCCTGGGAGCTAGCGGGAGCGGGGGGTCCTACAATGAGCAGTTCTTC. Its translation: CASTLGASGSGGSYNEQFF.

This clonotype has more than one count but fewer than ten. CDR3 nucleotides: TGTGCCAGTAGTATAGTACATTCGGGCAAGGCAGAAGCTTTCTTT. Residues: CASSIVHSGKAEAFF. This chain links TRBV19 with TRBJ1-1, with D unresolved. From germline, CDR1 is LNHDA and CDR2 SQIVND (reference sequence). V lost 1 base to trimming and J lost 8 bases, with 17 bases between them. This CDR3 spans 15 amino acids.

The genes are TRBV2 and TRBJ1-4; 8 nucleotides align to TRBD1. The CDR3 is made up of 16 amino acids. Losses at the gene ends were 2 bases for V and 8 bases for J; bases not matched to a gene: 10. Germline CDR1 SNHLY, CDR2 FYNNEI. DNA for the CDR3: TGTGCCAGCAGTGAATCCCCAGGACAGGGCGGCGAAAAACTGTTTTTT. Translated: CASSESPGQGGEKLFF.

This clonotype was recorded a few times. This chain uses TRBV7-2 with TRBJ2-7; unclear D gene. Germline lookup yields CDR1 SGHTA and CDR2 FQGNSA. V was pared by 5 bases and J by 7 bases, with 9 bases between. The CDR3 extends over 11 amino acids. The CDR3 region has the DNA TGTGCCAGCAGCCACCTGGGGGAGCAGTACTTC. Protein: CASSHLGEQYF.

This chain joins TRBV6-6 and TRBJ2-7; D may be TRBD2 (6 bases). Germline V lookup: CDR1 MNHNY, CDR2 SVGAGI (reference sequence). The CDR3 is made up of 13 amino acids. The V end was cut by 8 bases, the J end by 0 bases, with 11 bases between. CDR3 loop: CASAPGSSYEQYF. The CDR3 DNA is TGTGCCAGCGCCCCCGGGAGCTCCTACGAGCAGTACTTC.

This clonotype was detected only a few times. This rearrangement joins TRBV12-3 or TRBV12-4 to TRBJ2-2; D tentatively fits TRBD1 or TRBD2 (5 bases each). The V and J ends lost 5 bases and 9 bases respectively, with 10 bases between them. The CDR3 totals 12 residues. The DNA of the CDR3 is TGTGCCAGCAGTCCCTCGGGGCGGGAGCTGTTTTTT. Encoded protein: CASSPSGRELFF.

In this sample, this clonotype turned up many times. The CDR3 DNA follows: TGTGCCATCAGTGAGTCAGGGACTAGTTCCTACGAGCAGTACTTC. This translates into CAISESGTSSYEQYF. The gene calls are TRBV10-3 and TRBJ2-7; the match to TRBD2 covers 8 bases. This CDR3 region has 15 residues. V lost 0 bases, J lost 1 base, and 2 bases stayed unmatched. Germline CDR1 and CDR2: ENHRY and SYGVKD.

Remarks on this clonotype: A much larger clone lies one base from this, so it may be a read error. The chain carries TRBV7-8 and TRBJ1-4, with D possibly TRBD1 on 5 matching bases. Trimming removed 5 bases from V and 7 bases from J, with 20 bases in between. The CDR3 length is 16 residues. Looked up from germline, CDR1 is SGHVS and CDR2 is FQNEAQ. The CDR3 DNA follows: TGTGCCAGCAGCGCAATAGAAGGTTGGGACGGTGAAAAACTGTTTTTT. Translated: CASSAIEGWDGEKLFF.

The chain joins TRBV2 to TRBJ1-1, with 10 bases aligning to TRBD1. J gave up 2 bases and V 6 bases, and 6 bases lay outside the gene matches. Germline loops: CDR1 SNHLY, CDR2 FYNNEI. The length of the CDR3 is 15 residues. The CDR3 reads CASRLTGGGNTEAFF. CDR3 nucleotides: TGTGCCAGCAGGTTGACAGGGGGCGGAAACACTGAAGCTTTCTTT. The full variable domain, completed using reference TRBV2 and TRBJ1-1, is EPEVTQTPSHQVTQMGQEVILRCVPISNHLYFYWYRQILGQKVEFLVSFYNNEISEKSEIFDDQFSVERPDGSNFTLKIRSTKLEDSAMYFCASRLTGGGNTEAFFGQGTRLTVV.

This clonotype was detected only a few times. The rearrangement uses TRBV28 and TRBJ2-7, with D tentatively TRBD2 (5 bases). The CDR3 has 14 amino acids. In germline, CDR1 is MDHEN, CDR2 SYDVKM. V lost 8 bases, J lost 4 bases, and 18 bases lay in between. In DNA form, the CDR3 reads TGTGCCAGCCACGCGAGACGACGCGGGTACGAGCAGTACTTC. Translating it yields CASHARRRGYEQYF.

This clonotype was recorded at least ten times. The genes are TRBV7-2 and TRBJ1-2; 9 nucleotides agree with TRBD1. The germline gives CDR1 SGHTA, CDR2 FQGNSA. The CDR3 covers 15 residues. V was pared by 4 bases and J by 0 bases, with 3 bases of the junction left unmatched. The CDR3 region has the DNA TGTGCCAGCAGCTATACAGGGGGCCCTAACTATGGCTACACCTTC. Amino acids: CASSYTGGPNYGYTF.

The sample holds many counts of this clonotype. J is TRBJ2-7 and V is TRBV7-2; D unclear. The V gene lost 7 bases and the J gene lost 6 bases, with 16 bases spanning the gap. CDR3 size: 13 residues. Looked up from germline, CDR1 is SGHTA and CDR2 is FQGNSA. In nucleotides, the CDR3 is TGTGCCAGCACCCACCGAACGGTGGGCGAGCAGTACTTC. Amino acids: CASTHRTVGEQYF.

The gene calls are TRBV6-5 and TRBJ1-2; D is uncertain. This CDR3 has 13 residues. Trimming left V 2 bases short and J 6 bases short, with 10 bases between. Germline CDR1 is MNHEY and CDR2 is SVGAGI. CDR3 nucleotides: TGTGCCAGCAGTTACGGCAGAGTTGATGGCTACACCTTC. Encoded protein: CASSYGRVDGYTF.

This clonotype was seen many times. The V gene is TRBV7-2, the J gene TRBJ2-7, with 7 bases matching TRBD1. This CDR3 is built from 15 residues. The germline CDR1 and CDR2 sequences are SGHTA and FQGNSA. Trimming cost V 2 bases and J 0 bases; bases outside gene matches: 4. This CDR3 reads CASSLIAGGSYEQYF. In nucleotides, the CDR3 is TGTGCCAGCAGCTTAATCGCAGGGGGCTCCTACGAGCAGTACTTC. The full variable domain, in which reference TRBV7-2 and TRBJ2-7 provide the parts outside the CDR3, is GAGVSQSPSNKVTEKGKDVELRCDPISGHTALYWYRQSLGQGLEFLIYFQGNSAPDKSGLPSDRFSAERTGGSVSTLTIQRTQQEDSAVYLCASSLIAGGSYEQYFGPGTRLTVT.

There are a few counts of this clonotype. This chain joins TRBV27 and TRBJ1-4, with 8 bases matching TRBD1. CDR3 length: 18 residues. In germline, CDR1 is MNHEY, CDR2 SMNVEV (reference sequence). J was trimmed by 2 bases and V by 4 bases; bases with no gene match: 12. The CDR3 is CASSSPQGAEVTNEKLFF. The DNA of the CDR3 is TGTGCCAGCAGTTCGCCTCAGGGGGCGGAGGTGACTAATGAAAAACTGTTTTTT.

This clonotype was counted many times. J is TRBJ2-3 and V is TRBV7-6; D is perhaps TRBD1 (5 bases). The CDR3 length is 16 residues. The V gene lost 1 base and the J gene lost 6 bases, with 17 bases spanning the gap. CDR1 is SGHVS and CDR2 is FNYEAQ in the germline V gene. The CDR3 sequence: CASSLVPPQGLDTQYF. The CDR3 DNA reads TGTGCCAGCAGCTTAGTTCCACCCCAGGGATTGGATACGCAGTATTTT.

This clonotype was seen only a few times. The chain's CDR3 is CASKTGSSTDTQYF. CDR3 bases: TGTGCCAGCAAGACAGGGTCGAGCACAGATACGCAGTATTTT. V is TRBV2 and J is TRBJ2-3; 7 nucleotides align to TRBD1. The CDR3 spans 14 residues. The germline gives CDR1 SNHLY, CDR2 FYNNEI. V gave up 7 bases and J gave up 0 bases; unmatched junction bases: 4.

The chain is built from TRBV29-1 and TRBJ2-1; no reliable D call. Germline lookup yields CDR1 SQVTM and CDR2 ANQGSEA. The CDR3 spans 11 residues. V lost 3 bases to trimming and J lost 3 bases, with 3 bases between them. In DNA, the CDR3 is TGCAGCGTTGAGTTCTACAATGAGCAGTTCTTC. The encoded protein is CSVEFYNEQFF.

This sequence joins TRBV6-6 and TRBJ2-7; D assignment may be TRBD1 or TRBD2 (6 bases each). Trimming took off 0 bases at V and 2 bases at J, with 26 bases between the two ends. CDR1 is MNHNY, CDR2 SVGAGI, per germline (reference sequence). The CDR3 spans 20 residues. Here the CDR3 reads CASSYSRSQQWGRTTYEQYF. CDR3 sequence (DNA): TGTGCCAGCAGTTACTCGAGGTCCCAACAATGGGGGCGGACTACCTACGAGCAGTACTTC.

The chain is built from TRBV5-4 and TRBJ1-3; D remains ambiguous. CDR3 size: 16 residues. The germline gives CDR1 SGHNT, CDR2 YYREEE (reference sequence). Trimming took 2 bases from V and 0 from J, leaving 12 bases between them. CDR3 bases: TGTGCCAGCAGCTTTAACGGCCGGTACTCTGGAAACACCATATATTTT. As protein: CASSFNGRYSGNTIYF.

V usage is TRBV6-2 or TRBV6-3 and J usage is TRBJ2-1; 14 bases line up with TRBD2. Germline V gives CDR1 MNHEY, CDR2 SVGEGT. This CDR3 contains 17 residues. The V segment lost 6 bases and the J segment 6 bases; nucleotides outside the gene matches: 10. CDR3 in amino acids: CASSPFPGTSGSNEQFF. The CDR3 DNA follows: TGTGCCAGCAGCCCTTTCCCCGGGACTAGCGGGAGCAATGAGCAGTTCTTC.